These 15 T cell receptor beta chains were all obtained from the same sample, sequenced in a study of early T cells in non-severe SARS-CoV-2 infection. Via MiXCR, TCRdb re-called the 5' RACE reads, giving one row per CDR3 protein. There are 34,000 or so distinct CDR3 sequences in the sample; about 10% occur only once, and over 10% lies in the top ten. The sequencing sample was made of whole blood. The receptors here all came from an adult who was a healthcare worker with PCR-confirmed SARS-CoV-2 infection or an uninfected control (not recorded which).

This clonotype has a count of ten or more. V is TRBV18 and J is TRBJ2-7, with 7 bases matching TRBD2. CDR3 length: 14 amino acids. The V segment lost 4 bases and the J segment 0 bases; nucleotides outside the gene matches: 3. Looked up from germline, CDR1 is KGHSH and CDR2 is LQKENI. The CDR3: CASSLRGVSYEQYF. DNA for the CDR3: TGTGCCAGCTCACTTCGGGGGGTCTCCTACGAGCAGTACTTC. Full variable domain (remainder filled in from reference TRBV18 and TRBJ2-7): NAGVMQNPRHLVRRRGQEARLRCSPMKGHSHVYWYRQLPEEGLKFMVYLQKENIIDESGMPKERFSAEFPKEGPSILRIQQVVRGDSAAYFCASSLRGVSYEQYFGPGTRLTVT.

This clonotype was detected only a few times. The genes are TRBV14 and TRBJ2-1; D is undetermined. V lost 0 bases, J lost 5 bases, and 17 bases lay in between. Germline CDR1 reads SGHDN; CDR2 reads FVKESK. CDR3 length equals 17 residues. For the CDR3, the DNA is TGTGCCAGCAGCCAAGATCGGTTCTTAAGGGCGAACAATGAGCAGTTCTTC. It encodes CASSQDRFLRANNEQFF. The variable domain in full, completed from reference TRBV14 and TRBJ2-1, reads EAGVTQFPSHSVIEKGQTVTLRCDPISGHDNLYWYRRVMGKEIKFLLHFVKESKQDESGMPNNRFLAERTGGTYSTLKVQPAELEDSGVYFCASSQDRFLRANNEQFFGPGTRLTVL.

Only one count was recorded for this clonotype. V and J are TRBV5-6 and TRBJ2-7; D might be TRBD1 (5 bases). This CDR3 contains 14 residues. Per germline, CDR1 SGHDT and CDR2 YYEEEE. The V gene lost 4 bases and the J gene lost 4 bases, with 15 bases spanning the gap. The CDR3 protein is CASSIGRRGYEQYF. The CDR3 DNA reads as TGTGCCAGCAGCATTGGGCGAAGGGGTTACGAGCAGTACTTC. The full variable domain, completed using reference TRBV5-6 and TRBJ2-7, is DAGVTQSPTHLIKTRGQQVTLRCSPKSGHDTVSWYQQALGQGPQFIFQYYEEEERQRGNFPDRFSGHQFPNYSSELNVNALLLGDSALYLCASSIGRRGYEQYFGPGTRLTVT.

Ten or more counts support this clonotype. The chain has TRBV4-2 and TRBJ1-5; 7 positions agree with TRBD1. Germline CDR1 LGHNA, CDR2 YNFKEQ. The ends lost 2 bases at V and 3 bases at J; junction bases unmatched: 10. The CDR3 runs 17 residues. This CDR3 reads CASSQLITGVTNQPQHF. CDR3 bases: TGTGCCAGCAGCCAACTAATCACAGGGGTTACCAATCAGCCCCAGCATTTT.

This clonotype has ten or more counts. The chain carries TRBV12-3 or TRBV12-4 and TRBJ1-5, with D unresolved. The CDR3 runs to 14 residues. Trimming took off 3 bases at V and 1 base at J, with 7 bases between the two ends. CDR3 coding DNA: TGTGCCAGCAGTTTCAGGCAAAGCAATCAGCCCCAGCATTTT. This codes for CASSFRQSNQPQHF.

This clonotype has a count of ten or more. The V gene is TRBV10-3, the J gene TRBJ1-1; possibly TRBD1 for D (6 bases). The V end lost 3 bases, the J end lost 1 base, and 15 bases lay between the germline ends. The CDR3 totals 16 residues. Looked up from germline, CDR1 is ENHRY and CDR2 is SYGVKD. The DNA for the CDR3 is TGTGCCATCAGTGAATTAGAACAGGGATCGAACACTGAAGCTTTCTTT. Protein product: CAISELEQGSNTEAFF.

In this sample, this clonotype turned up many times. This chain connects TRBV3-1 to TRBJ2-3; no clear D gene. Germline assignment: CDR1 LGHDT and CDR2 YNNKEL (reference sequence). V was trimmed by 4 bases and J by 2 bases, leaving 4 bases between them. The CDR3 runs 12 residues. The CDR3 sequence: CASSRDTDTQYF. CDR3 in DNA: TGTGCCAGCAGCCGCGACACAGATACGCAGTATTTT.

V gene TRBV9 combines with J gene TRBJ2-3; D is undetermined. V was pared by 0 bases and J by 4 bases, with 6 bases between. Germline values: CDR1 SGDLS, CDR2 YYNGEE. The CDR3 runs 13 residues. In nucleotides, the CDR3 is TGTGCCAGCAGCGTAGGTGCCCCAGATACGCAGTATTTT. Residues: CASSVGAPDTQYF.

This sequence joins TRBV20-1 and TRBJ2-3, with a tentative D call TRBD2 (6 bases). Germline V lookup: CDR1 DFQATT, CDR2 SNEGSKA (reference sequence). The CDR3 runs 11 residues. Trimming shortened V by 7 bases and J by 1 base, and 6 bases separated the two germline ends. The CDR3 reads CSGEGTDTQYF. In nucleotides, the CDR3 is TGCAGTGGGGAGGGCACAGATACGCAGTATTTT.

This clonotype was observed many times. The rearrangement uses TRBV20-1 and TRBJ2-5, with TRBD2 matching over 14 bases. The V and J ends lost 5 bases and 9 bases, in that order; junction bases with no gene match: 11. The V gene's germline CDR1 is DFQATT and CDR2 SNEGSKA (reference sequence). This CDR3 is built from 15 residues. The chain's CDR3 is CSASGTSGGPSAQYF. The CDR3 nucleotides are TGCAGTGCTTCTGGGACTAGCGGGGGACCCTCCGCCCAGTACTTC.

A few counts support this clonotype. The chain recombines TRBV7-9 with TRBJ2-5; possible D gene TRBD2, 5 bases. V was cut by 3 bases and J by 0 bases, with 14 bases left in between. CDR3 size: 16 residues. Germline V lookup: CDR1 SEHNR, CDR2 FQNEAQ (reference sequence). This chain's CDR3 is CASSFPLGLYQETQYF. The CDR3 bases are TGTGCCAGCAGCTTCCCACTAGGGTTGTACCAAGAGACCCAGTACTTC.

The chain has TRBV11-3 and TRBJ2-3, with 9 bases lining up with TRBD1. Germline trimming cut 5 bases from V and 2 bases from J; bases unmatched to any gene: 5. The CDR3 spans 15 residues. Germline lookup yields CDR1 SGHNT and CDR2 YENEEA. The CDR3 loop is CASSPGTGPTDTQYF. The CDR3 DNA reads as TGTGCCAGCAGCCCCGGGACAGGGCCCACAGATACGCAGTATTTT.

The rearrangement joins TRBV7-2 to TRBJ1-5; D is uncertain. The germline V gene encodes CDR1 SGHTA and CDR2 FQGNSA. The length of the CDR3 is 13 residues. Trimming took 5 bases from V and 6 from J, leaving 11 bases between them. CDR3 in DNA: TGTGCCAGCAGCCGGGGTGTCACTCAGCCCCAGCATTTT. Translated, it gives CASSRGVTQPQHF. The full variable domain, rest sourced from reference TRBV7-2 and TRBJ1-5, is GAGVSQSPSNKVTEKGKDVELRCDPISGHTALYWYRQSLGQGLEFLIYFQGNSAPDKSGLPSDRFSAERTGGSVSTLTIQRTQQEDSAVYLCASSRGVTQPQHFGDGTRLSIL.

This clonotype was detected a few times. The rearrangement joins TRBV24-1 to TRBJ1-5, with 7 bases identical to TRBD1. The trim removed 0 bases at V and 6 bases at J, leaving 1 base unmatched. CDR1 and CDR2 from the germline V gene are KGHDR and SFDVKD. CDR3 length: 14 residues. The DNA of the CDR3 is TGTGCCACCAGTGATTTGGGGACAGTTCAGCCCCAGCATTTT. Residues: CATSDLGTVQPQHF.

In this sample, this clonotype turned up a few times. The chain uses TRBV11-2 and TRBJ2-3; D call uncertain. The CDR3 is made up of 14 amino acids. V gave up 5 bases and J gave up 0 bases, with 9 bases separating them. Per the germline V gene, CDR1 is SGHAT and CDR2 is FQNNGV. Written as DNA, the CDR3 is TGTGCCAGCAGCCCGGGTCTTAGCACAGATACGCAGTATTTT. It yields the protein CASSPGLSTDTQYF.